The clone carrying this T cell receptor beta chain was seen only once. No antigen is known for it. The data are from a study of OX40 agonist ivuxolimab in advanced cancers. Study context: Mean age 60 years, range roughly 20 to 85; approximately 80% male. Whole-study results and caveats: Among T cells, CD8+ cells averaged more expanded clones than CD4+ cells. Dosing at 0.1 to 3.0 mg/kg was accompanied by clonal expansion of CD4+ and CD8+ blood T cells by week 6.

The method was immunoSEQ multiplex PCR; TCRdb's version includes in-frame clones alone and lacks a portion of them. The sample carries approximately 74,000 clones, about 80% recorded once. This material consisted of CD4+ or CD8+ T cells sorted from blood, taken in a trial of the OX40 agonist ivuxolimab. The receptor's source is an adult with an advanced solid tumor such as melanoma, head and neck, liver or kidney cancer.

The CDR3 sequence is CASSRPGGSTDTQYF. The CDR3 DNA reads as TGCGCCAGCAGCCGGCCGGGGGGAAGCACAGATACGCAGTATTTT. This sequence joins TRBV5-1 and TRBJ2-3; 7 nucleotides match TRBD2. This CDR3 contains 15 residues. The V and J ends lost 4 bases and 0 bases, in that order; junction bases with no gene match: 5. The germline V gene encodes CDR1 SGHRS and CDR2 YFSETQ.